Sequencing of this T cell receptor (beta chain) was carried out in a study of T cell responses to AZD1222 COVID-19 vaccine. Study observations and caveats: Donors, mostly white British, included more females; clonal diversity was possibly underestimated. Researchers report vaccine-associated CD4 TCRs spanning spike, with dominance at 160-218 and 743-854.

CDR1 and CDR2 from the germline V gene are KGHSH and LQKENI. V was cut by 1 base and J by 5 bases, with 14 bases left in between. CDR3 length equals 15 residues. Clones were read by immunoSEQ multiplex PCR, and TCRdb kept only the in-frame ones, dropping some. The sample contains about 160,000 clones, approximately 87% of which appear only once. Concerning this clone itself: Antigen unknown.

The TCR sequence derives from an adult who received the AZD1222 COVID-19 vaccine. The V call is TRBV18, the J call TRBJ1-1, with a possible D match to TRBD1 (5 bases). The sequences come from peripheral blood, collected 28 days after the second AZD1222 dose. The CDR3 sequence is CASSPRTGGGTEAFF. CDR3 DNA: TGTGCCAGCTCACCACGGACGGGGGGAGGGACTGAAGCTTTCTTT.